This T cell receptor (beta chain) appears in the sequencing data of a study of T cell changes during pregnancy in multiple sclerosis. Germline V lookup: CDR1 SGHVS, CDR2 FQNEAQ. Trimming took 5 bases from V and 7 from J; bases not matched to a gene: 12. The CDR3 runs to 16 residues. Generated by immunoSEQ multiplex PCR, the TCRdb table keeps only in-frame clones and is missing some. The sample shows tens of thousands of clones, around 90% of them seen only once. Specimen: CD4+ T cells from peripheral blood mononuclear cells, collected in the third trimester of pregnancy. The rearrangement joins TRBV7-8 to TRBJ1-5; TRBD1 agrees at 9 bases. This sequence originates from a female donor in good health, enrolled as a control in a pregnancy study. CDR3 amino acids: CASSTTTGGAGQPQHF. Here the CDR3 DNA reads TGTGCCAGCAGCACCACCACAGGGGGCGCAGGACAGCCCCAGCATTTT.